Each of the 14 T cell receptor beta chains below was sequenced from the same sample in a study of PD-1 blockade in classical Hodgkin lymphoma. TCRdb keeps only in-frame clones here, not all; method: immunoSEQ multiplex PCR. The sample lists about 96,000 clones, under 95% seen once, with around 2% in the top ten. Indicated time point: cycle 4 day 1 (C4D1), after less than 7 weeks of nivolumab. Each and every patient relapsed after autologous stem cell transplantation, and patients got differing brentuximab vedotin exposure. The material sequenced was peripheral blood mononuclear cells (PBMCs), taken before the fourth cycle of nivolumab. These receptors all come from a human donor with classical Hodgkin lymphoma.

V gene TRBV6-6 combines with J gene TRBJ2-3; 7 bases align to TRBD2. V was pared by 7 bases and J by 4 bases, with 11 bases of the junction left unmatched. Germline V gene lookup returns CDR1 MNHNY and CDR2 SVGAGI (reference sequence). The length of the CDR3 is 15 residues. The chain's CDR3 is CASTETSRGADTQYF. Here the CDR3 DNA reads TGTGCCAGCACCGAGACTAGCCGGGGCGCAGATACGCAGTATTTT.

This clone was recorded a few times. The J gene is TRBJ2-1, the V gene TRBV6-5; TRBD2 might be the D (6 bases). V was clipped by 0 bases and J by 5 bases, with 11 bases between them. The CDR3 is made up of 15 amino acids. From germline, CDR1 is MNHEY and CDR2 SVGAGI. CDR3 residues: CASSYSGLGNNEQFF. In DNA, the CDR3 is TGTGCCAGCAGTTACTCGGGACTCGGAAACAATGAGCAGTTCTTC.

The chain recombines TRBV6-1 with TRBJ2-5, with 12 bases identical to TRBD1. The CDR3 extends over 14 amino acids. The V gene's germline CDR1 is MNHNS and CDR2 SASEGT. The V segment lost 9 bases and the J segment 5 bases; nucleotides outside the gene matches: 7. In DNA, the CDR3 is TGTGCCAGTTCCGGGACAGGGGGCGCCGAGACCCAGTACTTC. The encoded protein is CASSGTGGAETQYF.

V gene TRBV6-5 combines with J gene TRBJ2-1; 8 bases line up with TRBD2. Germline assignment: CDR1 MNHEY and CDR2 SVGAGI. Trimming at V came to 7 bases and at J to 7 bases, leaving 9 bases not matched to a gene. The CDR3 is 14 residues long. In DNA, the CDR3 is TGTGCCAGCACCAGAGCGGGAGCCGGGAATGAGCAGTTCTTC. It codes for CASTRAGAGNEQFF.

The CDR3 bases are TGTGCCAGCAGTGAAGCGCCCTGGGACAGGGGGAGGCCGAACACTGAAGCTTTCTTT. It codes for CASSEAPWDRGRPNTEAFF. The chain is built from TRBV6-1 and TRBJ1-1; 11 nucleotides align to TRBD1. CDR3 length equals 19 residues. Germline V CDR1 and CDR2: MNHNS, SASEGT. After removal of 0 bases from V and 1 base from J, the junction contained 10 bases not matched to a gene.

V gene TRBV5-1 combines with J gene TRBJ1-1; no firm D call. Germline lookup yields CDR1 SGHRS and CDR2 YFSETQ. The V and J ends lost 0 bases and 4 bases respectively, with 13 bases between them. The CDR3 extends over 15 amino acids. CDR3 DNA sequence: TGCGCCAGCAGCTTGGAGGTGGGTACCGGCACTGAAGCTTTCTTT. This gives the protein CASSLEVGTGTEAFF.

The chain is built from TRBV4-1 and TRBJ2-1, with TRBD2 identical over 8 bases. With 4 bases clipped from V and 1 base from J, the junction kept 6 bases outside the gene matches. The germline CDR1 and CDR2 sequences are MGHRA and YSYEKL. CDR3 size: 16 residues. The CDR3 DNA reads TGCGCCAGCAGCCGCCCCGGGACTAGGTCCTACAATGAGCAGTTCTTC. Translating gives CASSRPGTRSYNEQFF.

This chain uses TRBV4-1 with TRBJ2-1, with 11 positions matching TRBD2. V lost 5 bases to trimming and J lost 8 bases; unmatched junction nucleotides: 8. This CDR3 spans 15 amino acids. Germline lookup yields CDR1 MGHRA and CDR2 YSYEKL. CDR3 nucleotides: TGCGCCAGCAGCGAAACTAGCGGGAGTGGTGATGAGCAGTTCTTC. Protein product: CASSETSGSGDEQFF.

This clone was seen only once. J is TRBJ2-7 and V is TRBV30, with 7 bases matching TRBD2. After removal of 5 bases from V and 3 bases from J, the junction contained 4 bases not matched to a gene. CDR1 is GTSNPN and CDR2 is SVGIG in the germline V gene (reference sequence). This CDR3 region has 12 residues. As DNA, the CDR3 is TGTGCCTGGGAGCGGGAACGCTACGAGCAGTACTTC. Its translation is CAWERERYEQYF. The full variable domain, in which reference TRBV30 and TRBJ2-7 provide the parts outside the CDR3, is SQTIHQWPATLVQPVGSPLSLECTVEGTSNPNLYWYRQAAGRGLQLLFYSVGIGQISSEVPQNLSASRPQDRQFILSSKKLLLSDSGFYLCAWERERYEQYFGPGTRLTVT.

The chain carries TRBV27 and TRBJ1-4, with a weak D call TRBD1 (5 bases). The CDR3 covers 13 residues. The V end lost 5 bases, the J end lost 8 bases, and 12 bases lay between the germline ends. Germline V CDR1 and CDR2: MNHEY, SMNVEV (reference sequence). For the CDR3, the DNA is TGTGCCAGCAGTGTCTGGGGGGGGGAAAAACTGTTTTTT. Protein: CASSVWGGEKLFF.

The chain combines TRBV10-2 with TRBJ2-1; D is tentatively TRBD1 or TRBD2 (7 bases each). CDR1 and CDR2 (germline): WSHSY, SAAADI. V was shortened by 7 bases and J by 14 bases, with 18 bases between the two germline ends. The CDR3 is made up of 12 amino acids. The CDR3 spells CASTQGGTFKFF. The CDR3 DNA reads TGCGCCAGCACCCAGGGGGGGACTTTCAAGTTCTTC.

The chain combines TRBV4-1 with TRBJ2-3, with a tentative D call TRBD1 (5 bases). Germline values: CDR1 MGHRA, CDR2 YSYEKL. V gave up 5 bases and J gave up 3 bases, with 15 bases separating them. This CDR3 is 15 amino acids long. The DNA for the CDR3 is TGCGCCAGCAGCTTCAGCAGGGTGGGGACAGATACGCAGTATTTT. The encoded protein is CASSFSRVGTDTQYF.

V gene TRBV6-1 combines with J gene TRBJ2-2, with D perhaps TRBD1 or TRBD2 (5 bases each). Trimming took 1 base from V and 7 from J, leaving 13 bases between them. The CDR3 length is 15 residues. Germline CDR1 and CDR2: MNHNS and SASEGT. Here the CDR3 DNA reads TGTGCCAGCAGTGAAGACGGGGCCGCGGGCGGGGAGCTGTTTTTT. Protein: CASSEDGAAGGELFF.

Only one count was recorded for this clone. This chain links TRBV19 with TRBJ2-6, with D possibly being TRBD2 (5 bases). The CDR3 totals 18 residues. The germline V gene encodes CDR1 LNHDA and CDR2 SQIVND (reference sequence). V shed 8 bases and J shed 0 bases, with 20 bases lying between them. CDR3 bases: TGTGCCAGTTCCCTTGTTGGGCTAGCTGACTCTGGGGCCAACGTCCTGACTTTC. This encodes CASSLVGLADSGANVLTF. Looking up the rest from reference TRBV19 and TRBJ2-6 gives the full variable domain: DGGITQSPKYLFRKEGQNVTLSCEQNLNHDAMYWYRQDPGQGLRLIYYSQIVNDFQKGDIAEGYSVSREKKESFPLTVTSAQKNPTAFYLCASSLVGLADSGANVLTFGAGSRLTVL.